These 10 T cell receptor beta chains originate from one sample sequenced in a study of human T cells and chemical hapten exposure. As to time point: patch test 1, 2 weeks after DPC sensitization. This sample's treatment: therapeutic diphenylcyclopropenone sensitization with weekly scalp DPC. TCRdb reanalysed the RACE reads using MiXCR and keeps one entry per CDR3 protein. The sample consists of approximately 400,000 distinct CDR3 sequences, roughly 5% of them appearing once. Sequenced material: whole blood, taken in connection with sensitization to the hapten diphenylcyclopropenone (DPC). The receptor set was obtained from a woman aged 50 to 65 with alopecia areata. Some clones in this sample may be carry-over from other donors' samples.

A few counts support this clonotype. The chain carries TRBV29-1 and TRBJ2-1; possible D gene TRBD2, 5 bases. Germline-derived CDR1 and CDR2 are SQVTM and ANQGSEA. Trimming cost V 4 bases and J 12 bases, with 13 bases left between them. The CDR3 length is 11 residues. The CDR3 DNA reads as TGCAGCGTTGTTGGTGGGAGCGCGCAGTTCTTC. Its protein product is CSVVGGSAQFF.

At least ten counts were recorded for this clonotype. The J gene is TRBJ2-5, the V gene TRBV5-1, with D possibly being TRBD1 (6 bases). Germline V CDR1 and CDR2: SGHRS, YFSETQ. Trimming took 4 bases from V and 8 from J, leaving 30 bases between them. The CDR3 is 18 amino acids. The CDR3 coding sequence is TGCGCCAGCAGCCAGCTACAACAGGGATTCTCCAATAAGGACACCCAGTACTTC. Translated, it gives CASSQLQQGFSNKDTQYF.

This clonotype was observed many times. CDR3 coding DNA: TGTGCCAGCAGTTTTTCAGGCTCACCCCTCCACTTT. Its protein product is CASSFSGSPLHF. The rearrangement joins TRBV28 to TRBJ1-6; no reliable D call. CDR1 and CDR2 from the germline V gene are MDHEN and SYDVKM. Trimming removed 3 bases at V and 10 bases at J, with 7 bases between. The CDR3 sequence is 12 residues long.

On this clonotype itself: This may come from a read error, since a much larger clone is one base off. The chain employs TRBV4-1 and TRBJ2-3; D could derive from TRBD1 or TRBD2 (5 bases each). Germline values: CDR1 MGHRA, CDR2 YSYEKL. V was trimmed by 4 bases and J by 4 bases, leaving 15 bases between them. There are 15 residues in the CDR3. The CDR3 nucleotides are TGCGCCAGCAGCCCCTGTGGGGGTCTGGCAGATACGCAGTATTTT. It translates to CASSPCGGLADTQYF.

This clonotype was seen repeatedly, ten times or more. The chain couples TRBV12-3 or TRBV12-4 to TRBJ2-2; the match to TRBD2 covers 7 bases. V was clipped by 8 bases and J by 5 bases; unmatched bases: 11. The length of the CDR3 is 15 residues. CDR3 DNA: TGTGCCAGCCTTAGTGCGGGGGTTGGTACCGGGGAGCTGTTTTTT. Its protein is CASLSAGVGTGELFF.

This clonotype has a count of ten or more. The chain combines TRBV11-1 with TRBJ1-1; 9 bases line up with TRBD1. The germline V gene encodes CDR1 SGHAT and CDR2 FQDESV (reference sequence). The V and J ends lost 5 bases and 5 bases, in that order; junction bases with no gene match: 12. The CDR3 contains 16 residues. CDR3 residues: CASSPSDRGRRTEAFF. The CDR3 DNA reads TGTGCCAGCAGCCCCTCGGACAGGGGAAGGAGAACTGAAGCTTTCTTT. Full variable domain (outside the CDR3, taken from reference TRBV11-1 and TRBJ1-1): EAEVAQSPRYKITEKSQAVAFWCDPISGHATLYWYRQILGQGPELLVQFQDESVVDDSQLPKDRFSAERLKGVDSTLKIQPAELGDSAMYLCASSPSDRGRRTEAFFGQGTRLTVV.

This clonotype appeared many times. V and J are TRBV10-3 and TRBJ2-7; the D gene is possibly TRBD1 (6 bases). Germline V CDR1 and CDR2: ENHRY, SYGVKD. This CDR3 contains 17 residues. The V end was cut by 0 bases, the J end by 3 bases, with 18 bases between. The CDR3 sequence is CAISESVAWTENYEQYF. CDR3 nucleotide sequence: TGTGCCATCAGTGAGTCCGTTGCTTGGACAGAGAACTACGAGCAGTACTTC.

This clonotype has more than one count but fewer than ten. The V gene is TRBV28, the J gene TRBJ2-5, with a possible D match to TRBD1 (5 bases). V dropped 5 bases and J dropped 1 base, with 11 bases sitting between them. Germline lookup yields CDR1 MDHEN and CDR2 SYDVKM. CDR3 length: 14 residues. This chain's CDR3 is CASSQPGFQETQYF. The DNA for the CDR3 is TGTGCCAGCAGTCAACCAGGGTTCCAAGAGACCCAGTACTTC.

This clonotype was observed at least ten times. The rearrangement links TRBV2 to TRBJ2-1; no clear D gene. V was shortened by 3 bases and J by 8 bases, with 2 bases between the two germline ends. The CDR3 length is 10 residues. Germline V gene data show CDR1 as SNHLY and CDR2 as FYNNEI. Written as DNA, the CDR3 is TGTGCCAGCAGTGACCATGAGCAGTTCTTC. Translated, it gives CASSDHEQFF.

This clonotype appeared many times. The chain is built from TRBV20-1 and TRBJ1-2; possible D gene TRBD1, 5 bases. With 1 base removed from V and 4 bases from J, the gap between germline ends came to 13 bases. There are 14 residues in the CDR3. CDR1 and CDR2 (germline): DFQATT, SNEGSKA (reference sequence). CDR3 in DNA: TGCAGTGCTAGAGCCCAGGGATTGGGCTATGGCTACACCTTC. The encoded protein is CSARAQGLGYGYTF.